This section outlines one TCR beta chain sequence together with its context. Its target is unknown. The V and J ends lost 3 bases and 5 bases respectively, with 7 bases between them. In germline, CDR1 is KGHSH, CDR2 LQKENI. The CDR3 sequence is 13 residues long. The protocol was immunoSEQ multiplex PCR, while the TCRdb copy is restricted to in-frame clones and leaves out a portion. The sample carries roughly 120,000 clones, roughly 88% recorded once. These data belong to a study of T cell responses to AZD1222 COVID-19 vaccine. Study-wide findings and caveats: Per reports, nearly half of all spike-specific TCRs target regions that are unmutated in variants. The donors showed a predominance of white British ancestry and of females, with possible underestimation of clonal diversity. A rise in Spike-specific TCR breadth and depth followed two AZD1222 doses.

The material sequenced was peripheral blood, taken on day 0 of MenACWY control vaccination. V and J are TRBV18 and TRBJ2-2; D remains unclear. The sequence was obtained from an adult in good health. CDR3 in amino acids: CASSPRTTGELFF. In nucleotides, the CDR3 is TGTGCCAGCTCACCGAGAACAACCGGGGAGCTGTTTTTT.